This T cell receptor beta chain was retrieved from a study of Graves' ophthalmopathy and Graves' hyperthyroidism. CDR3 length equals 15 residues. Germline V lookup: CDR1 MNHNS, CDR2 SASEGT. Trimming removed 2 bases from V and 3 bases from J; junction bases left unmatched: 4. Amplifying from RNA transcripts, the study obtained TCR beta CDR3 regions. Scientists carried out first-round RT-PCR using HTBI primers and then a second-round multiplex PCR. TCRdb processed the multiplex PCR reads anew with MiXCR; each CDR3 protein has one entry. The sample gives 400,000 to 500,000 distinct CDR3 sequences, roughly 21% of which show up once; roughly 3.2% is in the top ten. PBMCs came from less than 12 ml of fresh peripheral blood.

The receptor was derived from a woman younger than 35 with stable Graves' hyperthyroidism. This sequence joins TRBV6-1 and TRBJ1-5, with 7 nucleotides matching TRBD1. The sequenced sample consisted of peripheral blood. The CDR3 reads CASSERGPINQPQHF. The DNA of the CDR3 is TGTGCCAGCAGTGAAAGGGGGCCCATCAATCAGCCCCAGCATTTT.